The 15 T cell receptor beta chains reported below all come from one sample, sequenced in a study of follicular helper T cells after annual influenza vaccination (dated by TCRdb to between 2016 and 2019). The protocol used for the library was the immunoSEQ multiplex PCR assay. Here the immuneACCESS table is served through TCRdb, limited to in-frame sequences with V and J called. Missing clones are a known gap in these copies; in checked studies unresolved V genes cover under half, and the rest lacks a known reason. This sample holds almost 9,500 clones; roughly 89% were observed only once. The top ten clonotypes cover approximately 0.48% of the sample. The time point label, read with the paper, signifies: 2015-2016 season, pre-vaccination. The source material was CXCR5+ CD38- circulating T follicular helper cells from blood, sampled on the day of influenza vaccination. Reading the label with the study, this specimen's cell subset or site is: circulating Tfh, non-naive CD4+CXCR5+PD-1+ (ICOS+CD38+ or ICOS-CD38-). Receptors originate from an adult who received the influenza vaccine.

The gene calls are TRBV7-2 and TRBJ2-5; TRBD2 aligns across 11 bases. Germline trimming cut 3 bases from V and 4 bases from J; bases unmatched to any gene: 4. The CDR3 loop spans 15 amino acids. Germline V gene sequence: CDR1 SGHTA, CDR2 FQGNSA. The CDR3 DNA follows: TGTGCCAGCAGCTTTAGCGGGGGGGCGTCAGAGACCCAGTACTTC. Translation gives CASSFSGGASETQYF.

V gene TRBV6-5 combines with J gene TRBJ2-7; D may be TRBD2 (6 bases). V was shortened by 2 bases and J by 3 bases, with 11 bases between the two germline ends. This CDR3 region has 14 residues. Looked up from germline, CDR1 is MNHEY and CDR2 is SVGAGI. This CDR3 reads CASSYVSGNYEQYF. Here the CDR3 DNA reads TGTGCCAGCAGTTACGTTAGCGGAAACTACGAGCAGTACTTC.

The chain employs TRBV7-9 and TRBJ1-5; D perhaps matches TRBD1 (5 bases). CDR3 length: 14 amino acids. From germline, CDR1 is SEHNR and CDR2 FQNEAQ (reference sequence). Trimming took off 5 bases at V and 4 bases at J, with 12 bases between the two ends. The CDR3 is CASSLTQENQPQHF. The CDR3 nucleotides are TGTGCCAGCAGCCTAACACAGGAAAATCAGCCCCAGCATTTT.

Only one count was recorded for this clone. This chain uses TRBV6-5 with TRBJ2-7; 8 bases match TRBD1. This CDR3 region has 14 residues. From germline, CDR1 is MNHEY and CDR2 SVGAGI. The junction had 3 bases not matched to a gene; V was cut back by 2 bases and J by 3 bases. In DNA form, the CDR3 reads TGTGCCAGCAGTTACGGGACAGGTAACTACGAGCAGTACTTC. It encodes CASSYGTGNYEQYF.

The chain links TRBV12-5 to TRBJ2-7, with 7 nucleotides matching TRBD1. Trimming at V came to 1 base and at J to 2 bases, leaving 5 bases not matched to a gene. The length of the CDR3 is 15 residues. Germline V gene lookup returns CDR1 LGHNT and CDR2 FRNRAP. CDR3 bases: TGTGCTAGTGGTTTGGACAGGGGACAAGCCTACGAGCAGTACTTC. It codes for CASGLDRGQAYEQYF.

The chain is built from TRBV4-1 and TRBJ1-2; possible D gene TRBD1, 5 bases. V dropped 4 bases and J dropped 4 bases, with 19 bases sitting between them. Germline loops: CDR1 MGHRA, CDR2 YSYEKL. The CDR3 loop spans 16 amino acids. The CDR3 protein is CASSPTAAGSSYGYTF. CDR3 in DNA: TGCGCCAGCAGCCCCACCGCGGCAGGGAGTTCCTATGGCTACACCTTC.

CDR3 bases: TGTGCCAGCAGGGAGGACAGATCTCAAGGGACTGAAGCTTTCTTT. Translated, it gives CASREDRSQGTEAFF. V and J are TRBV6-1 and TRBJ1-1; maybe TRBD1 (6 bases). The V gene's germline CDR1 is MNHNS and CDR2 SASEGT. V dropped 6 bases and J dropped 5 bases, with 19 bases sitting between them. The CDR3 runs 15 residues.

The rearrangement uses TRBV7-8 and TRBJ1-2; maybe TRBD1 (5 bases). V lost 1 base to trimming and J lost 2 bases, with 11 bases between them. This CDR3 has 15 residues. Germline CDR1 and CDR2: SGHVS and FQNEAQ. The CDR3 loop is CASSLGGGMNYGYTF. Here the CDR3 DNA reads TGTGCCAGCAGCTTAGGGGGCGGGATGAACTATGGCTACACCTTC.

The chain recombines TRBV12-5 with TRBJ1-1, with a tentative D call TRBD1 (6 bases). Trimming shortened V by 8 bases and J by 1 base, and 11 bases separated the two germline ends. Germline assignment: CDR1 LGHNT and CDR2 FRNRAP. The CDR3 totals 13 residues. CDR3 sequence: CASTGFTNTEAFF. CDR3 sequence (DNA): TGTGCTAGTACAGGGTTCACGAACACTGAAGCTTTCTTT.

This chain uses TRBV19 with TRBJ1-1; 11 nucleotides line up with TRBD1. Germline V gene sequence: CDR1 LNHDA, CDR2 SQIVND (reference sequence). Trimming at V came to 5 bases and at J to 5 bases, leaving 10 bases not matched to a gene. The CDR3 is 16 residues long. CDR3 in DNA: TGTGCCAGTAGTGCCTCCGGGACAGGGGGTAGAACTGAAGCTTTCTTT. It yields the protein CASSASGTGGRTEAFF.

The rearrangement uses TRBV30 and TRBJ2-2; 7 bases are shared with TRBD2. The trim removed 7 bases at V and 0 bases at J, leaving 14 bases unmatched. Germline values: CDR1 GTSNPN, CDR2 SVGIG (reference sequence). The CDR3 spans 17 residues. For the CDR3, the DNA is TGTGCCTTCCTCAATCGGGGGGTCCTTGCGAACACCGGGGAGCTGTTTTTT. This encodes CAFLNRGVLANTGELFF.

V gene TRBV7-2 combines with J gene TRBJ1-2; 9 bases align to TRBD1. This CDR3 is built from 13 residues. Trimming at V came to 5 bases and at J to 6 bases, leaving 4 bases not matched to a gene. Germline CDR1 reads SGHTA; CDR2 reads FQGNSA. CDR3 protein: CASSQDRGNGYTF. CDR3 in DNA: TGTGCCAGCAGCCAAGACAGGGGGAATGGCTACACCTTC. The complete variable domain, with remaining parts taken from reference TRBV7-2 and TRBJ1-2, reads GAGVSQSPSNKVTEKGKDVELRCDPISGHTALYWYRQSLGQGLEFLIYFQGNSAPDKSGLPSDRFSAERTGGSVSTLTIQRTQQEDSAVYLCASSQDRGNGYTFGSGTRLTVV.

The chain combines TRBV19 with TRBJ1-1; 9 positions agree with TRBD1. The CDR3 covers 16 residues. CDR1 and CDR2 from the germline V gene are LNHDA and SQIVND (reference sequence). J lost 5 bases, V lost 5 bases, and 12 bases had no gene match. CDR3 DNA sequence: TGTGCCAGTAGTTCATCGGGACAGGGCTTCTCGACTGAAGCTTTCTTT. Translation gives CASSSSGQGFSTEAFF.

The chain joins TRBV6-1 to TRBJ1-5, with D uncertain. V was trimmed by 3 bases and J by 3 bases, leaving 6 bases between them. CDR1 MNHNS and CDR2 SASEGT come from the germline V gene. This CDR3 comprises 13 residues. CDR3 coding DNA: TGTGCCAGCAGTGAGGGCCTCAATCAGCCCCAGCATTTT. Its translation: CASSEGLNQPQHF.

The V call is TRBV5-4, the J call TRBJ1-2; D possibly corresponds to TRBD1 (5 bases). The CDR3 sequence is 15 residues long. V dropped 3 bases and J dropped 7 bases, with 19 bases sitting between them. CDR1 SGHNT and CDR2 YYREEE come from the germline V gene (reference sequence). DNA for the CDR3: TGTGCCAGCAGCTCTGGAGGCGGATTCACAGGTGGCTACACCTTC. Its translation: CASSSGGGFTGGYTF.